The source of this T cell receptor beta chain is a study of blood T cell repertoires in COVID-19. Overall study: Cohort 3 recovery required two negative PCRs, clearance, or symptom resolution. Acute and convalescent COVID-19 samples came from the United States, Italy and Spain.

This clone was counted a few times. The CDR3 loop spans 13 amino acids. Looked up from germline, CDR1 is SGHTA and CDR2 is FQGTGA. V shed 1 base, J shed 14 bases, and the junction held 9 bases outside the gene matches. Self-reported history from a screening survey and questionnaire set each donor's cohort. Repertoires were generated with immunoSEQ multiplex PCR, while TCRdb's copy carries only in-frame clones and drops some. The table lists roughly 150,000 clones, 79% of them singletons. The sequence came from a woman aged 70-85 years in a cohort exposed to, infected with or recovered from COVID-19 (not recorded which). The sample was PBMCs or T cells enriched from blood (not recorded which). The rearrangement links TRBV7-3 to TRBJ2-5, with 8 positions matching TRBD2. Here the CDR3 reads CASSLMKGTSFYF. CDR3 DNA: TGTGCCAGCAGCTTAATGAAGGGGACTAGTTTTTACTTC.